The 7 T cell receptor beta chains given below trace back to one sample, sequenced in a study of blood T cell repertoires in COVID-19. Only in-frame clones appear in the TCRdb table, and some are missing; sequencing was by immunoSEQ multiplex PCR. Of fewer than 35,000 clones listed, 85% to 90% are singletons. What was sequenced was peripheral blood. The receptors here all came from a man aged 70 or older with active COVID-19.

This chain connects TRBV18 to TRBJ1-1; a weak D match, TRBD1 (5 bases). Trimming left V 4 bases short and J 1 base short, with 7 bases between. Looked up from germline, CDR1 is KGHSH and CDR2 is LQKENI. The CDR3 has 13 amino acids. Written as DNA, the CDR3 is TGTGCCAGCTCACTTGACAGGAACACTGAAGCTTTCTTT. As protein: CASSLDRNTEAFF.

V is TRBV11-2 and J is TRBJ1-6, with D maybe TRBD1 (6 bases). CDR3 length: 15 residues. V was clipped by 0 bases and J by 9 bases, with 12 bases between them. Germline assignment: CDR1 SGHAT and CDR2 FQNNGV. Here the CDR3 reads CASSLETGGSSPLHF. The CDR3 nucleotides read TGTGCCAGCAGCTTAGAGACGGGGGGCAGTTCACCCCTCCACTTT.

This clone has just a few counts. This chain connects TRBV5-4 to TRBJ1-3; 7 nucleotides match TRBD1. CDR3 length equals 16 residues. Trimming removed 0 bases from V and 4 bases from J; junction bases left unmatched: 7. Germline CDR1 is SGHNT and CDR2 is YYREEE (reference sequence). The CDR3 spells CASSLEAQGIGNTIYF. The CDR3 nucleotides are TGTGCCAGCAGCTTGGAGGCACAGGGGATCGGAAACACCATATATTTT.

CDR3 sequence reads: CATSDPTTGDPGELFF. The CDR3 nucleotides are TGTGCCACCAGTGATCCAACGACAGGGGACCCCGGGGAGCTGTTTTTT. The chain uses TRBV24-1 and TRBJ2-2; 8 bases match TRBD1. This CDR3 comprises 16 residues. Germline V lookup: CDR1 KGHDR, CDR2 SFDVKD. V lost 3 bases to trimming and J lost 6 bases; unmatched junction nucleotides: 8.

V usage is TRBV5-4 and J usage is TRBJ2-1; 11 bases line up with TRBD1. J was trimmed by 8 bases and V by 3 bases; bases with no gene match: 10. This CDR3 spans 16 amino acids. The germline V gene has CDR1 SGHNT and CDR2 YYREEE (reference sequence). This chain's CDR3 is CASSSPSRTGGDEQFF. In DNA form, the CDR3 reads TGTGCCAGCAGCTCCCCAAGTAGGACAGGGGGCGATGAGCAGTTCTTC.

V and J are TRBV5-5 and TRBJ2-1; D remains unclear. CDR3 length: 14 residues. V lost 0 bases to trimming and J lost 4 bases, with 8 bases between them. CDR1 and CDR2 (germline): SGHKS, YYEKEE (reference sequence). CDR3 residues: CASSLGARYNEQFF. The CDR3 coding sequence is TGTGCCAGCAGCTTGGGGGCGAGATACAATGAGCAGTTCTTC.

The V gene is TRBV6-5, the J gene TRBJ1-1; the D gene is possibly TRBD1 (5 bases). From germline, CDR1 is MNHEY and CDR2 SVGAGI. The V gene lost 6 bases and the J gene lost 5 bases, with 19 bases spanning the gap. The length of the CDR3 is 15 residues. The CDR3 bases are TGTGCCAGCAGCCCCCGGGGGTCGGGAGGTACTGAAGCTTTCTTT. This translates into CASSPRGSGGTEAFF.